This T cell receptor (beta chain) emerged from a study of post-analysis software for immune sequencing data. Across the whole study: The cohort encompassed relapsing-remitting, secondary progressive and progressive-relapsing multiple sclerosis disease courses. The study, taken as a whole, reports: Compared with controls, patients showed significantly lower normalized Chao1 diversity. A handful of TRBV segments occurring more often in patients than controls included TRBV5-6, TRBV5-1 and TRBV20-1. Same-batch preparations were strongly co-clustered by F measure.

With respect to this clonotype: The antigen is not known.

Germline assignment: CDR1 SGHVS and CDR2 FQNEAQ. The CDR3 extends over 12 amino acids. V gave up 5 bases and J gave up 8 bases; unmatched junction bases: 4. The TCR beta cDNA libraries contained unique molecular identifiers. One entry per CDR3 protein, called by TCRdb with MiXCR from the PCR reads. The sample yields over 700,000 distinct CDR3 sequences, about 32% seen once. The sequenced sample consisted of blood. This TCR derives from a girl aged 10 to 17 with multiple sclerosis. This chain links TRBV7-8 with TRBJ2-7, with 9 bases lining up with TRBD1. CDR3 bases: TGTGCCAGCAGCCACGGGACAGGGAAGCAGTACTTC. It codes for CASSHGTGKQYF.